The 2 T cell receptor beta chains presented below share a single source sample, sequenced in a study of T cell responses to AZD1222 COVID-19 vaccine. Sequencing was performed with immunoSEQ multiplex PCR; in TCRdb, only in-frame clones are kept and a portion is missing. Among about 84,000 clones listed, about nine tenths were seen once. This sample comprised peripheral blood, obtained 28 days after the second AZD1222 dose. The source is an adult who received the AZD1222 COVID-19 vaccine.

The chain employs TRBV12-5 and TRBJ1-5, with 9 bases matching TRBD1. The junction had 14 bases not matched to a gene; V was cut back by 6 bases and J by 5 bases. CDR1 and CDR2 (germline): LGHNT, FRNRAP. The CDR3 contains 17 residues. The CDR3 protein is CASGHSRDRAFYQPQHF. The CDR3 bases are TGTGCTAGTGGCCATTCCCGGGACAGGGCCTTCTATCAGCCCCAGCATTTT.

The gene calls are TRBV6-5 and TRBJ2-1, with TRBD1 identical over 10 bases. Germline CDR1 reads MNHEY; CDR2 reads SVGAGI. The CDR3 length is 14 residues. V lost 6 bases and J lost 3; bases outside the gene matches: 2. The CDR3: CASRRDRGYNEQFF. Written as DNA, the CDR3 is TGTGCCAGCAGAAGGGACAGGGGCTACAATGAGCAGTTCTTC.